This T cell receptor beta chain was sequenced during a study of OX40 agonist ivuxolimab in advanced cancers. Assay used: immunoSEQ multiplex PCR; TCRdb lists only in-frame clones, some missing. The repertoire holds fewer than 50,000 clones, with around nine tenths as singletons. The length of the CDR3 is 14 residues. CDR1 SGHTA and CDR2 FQGNSA come from the germline V gene. Trimming left V 4 bases short and J 0 bases short, with 9 bases between. Specimen: CD4+ or CD8+ T cells sorted from blood, collected in a trial of the OX40 agonist ivuxolimab. This sequence was found in an adult with an advanced solid tumor such as melanoma, head and neck, liver or kidney cancer. The chain links TRBV7-2 to TRBJ1-2; maybe TRBD1 (5 bases). CDR3 sequence (DNA): TGTGCCAGCAGCTCCGACAGAGCTAACTATGGCTACACCTTC. It encodes CASSSDRANYGYTF.